These 10 T cell receptor beta chains came from one sample sequenced in a study of cytomegalovirus exposure and HLA in healthy donors. Both 60 Vbeta primers and 13 Jbeta primers went into the PCR. The method was immunoSEQ multiplex PCR; TCRdb's version includes in-frame clones alone and lacks a portion of them. The repertoire table contains about 150,000 clones. The material sequenced was PBMCs. All receptors come from a woman between 50 and 59 years old in good health and CMV-seronegative.

The genes are TRBV19 and TRBJ1-1, with unresolved D. The CDR3 has 12 residues. Germline CDR1 is LNHDA and CDR2 is SQIVND (reference sequence). The V and J ends lost 5 bases and 6 bases respectively, with 10 bases between them. The CDR3 DNA sequence: TGTGCCAGTAGTCTGTGGCCCGCTGAAGCTTTCTTT. The encoded protein is CASSLWPAEAFF.

The chain has TRBV7-2 and TRBJ1-3, with TRBD1 matching over 7 bases. Germline V gene sequence: CDR1 SGHTA, CDR2 FQGNSA. The CDR3 runs to 17 residues. V lost 5 bases, J lost 0 bases, and 10 bases stayed unmatched. In DNA form, the CDR3 reads TGTGCCAGCAGCAAACCCTTAGGACAGGCCTCTGGAAACACCATATATTTT. This sequence encodes CASSKPLGQASGNTIYF.

V is TRBV18 and J is TRBJ2-7; D is perhaps TRBD2 (6 bases). Trimming stripped 2 bases from V and 11 bases from J, with 13 bases between. Per the germline V gene, CDR1 is KGHSH and CDR2 is LQKENI. The CDR3 sequence is 12 residues long. CDR3 coding DNA: TGTGCCAGCTCACCATCTGGGACTCTGGAGTACTTC. It codes for CASSPSGTLEYF.

The rearrangement links TRBV28 to TRBJ1-5, with D possibly matching TRBD1 (6 bases). Trimming removed 6 bases at V and 0 bases at J, with 12 bases between. Per germline, CDR1 MDHEN and CDR2 SYDVKM. There are 15 residues in the CDR3. DNA of the CDR3: TGTGCCAGCAGCAAACAGGGACCTAGCAATCAGCCCCAGCATTTT. It yields the protein CASSKQGPSNQPQHF.

This chain connects TRBV7-2 to TRBJ2-7; 9 nucleotides agree with TRBD1. Per germline, CDR1 SGHTA and CDR2 FQGNSA. V was clipped by 0 bases and J by 4 bases; unmatched bases: 7. The CDR3 totals 16 residues. CDR3 DNA: TGTGCCAGCAGCTTAGCCGGGACAGGGATGTTATACGAGCAGTACTTC. Encoded protein: CASSLAGTGMLYEQYF.

The chain combines TRBV28 with TRBJ2-5; 8 nucleotides line up with TRBD2. CDR3 length equals 14 residues. The J segment lost 2 bases and the V segment lost 8 bases, leaving 7 bases of the junction unmatched. CDR1 and CDR2 (germline): MDHEN, SYDVKM. The CDR3 is CASSYGGDQETQYF. CDR3 DNA: TGTGCCAGCTCTTACGGGGGGGATCAAGAGACCCAGTACTTC.

This rearrangement joins TRBV4-1 to TRBJ2-7; D is unresolved. V gave up 0 bases and J gave up 3 bases, with 9 bases separating them. Germline V gene lookup returns CDR1 MGHRA and CDR2 YSYEKL. This CDR3 has 14 amino acids. The CDR3 protein is CASSQDQARYEQYF. CDR3 sequence (DNA): TGCGCCAGCAGCCAAGATCAAGCACGCTACGAGCAGTACTTC.

The chain links TRBV19 to TRBJ1-1; 7 nucleotides agree with TRBD1. The CDR3 is made up of 14 amino acids. Germline values: CDR1 LNHDA, CDR2 SQIVND (reference sequence). The J segment lost 3 bases and the V segment lost 6 bases, leaving 7 bases of the junction unmatched. The CDR3 reads CASSQTGMDTEAFF. DNA for the CDR3: TGTGCCAGTAGCCAGACAGGGATGGACACTGAAGCTTTCTTT. Combining the CDR3 with reference TRBV19 and TRBJ1-1 gives the whole variable domain DGGITQSPKYLFRKEGQNVTLSCEQNLNHDAMYWYRQDPGQGLRLIYYSQIVNDFQKGDIAEGYSVSREKKESFPLTVTSAQKNPTAFYLCASSQTGMDTEAFFGQGTRLTVV.

J is TRBJ2-1 and V is TRBV27; 7 bases fit TRBD2. Germline CDR1 and CDR2: MNHEY and SMNVEV (reference sequence). The CDR3 has 16 residues. Trimming cost V 5 bases and J 8 bases; bases outside gene matches: 15. Here the CDR3 reads CASSPRPAGVFHEQFF. The CDR3 nucleotides are TGTGCCAGCAGTCCCCGACCCGCGGGAGTCTTCCATGAGCAGTTCTTC.

The chain carries TRBV5-4 and TRBJ2-7; perhaps TRBD1 as D (5 bases). From germline, CDR1 is SGHNT and CDR2 YYREEE (reference sequence). Trimming stripped 1 base from V and 0 bases from J, with 11 bases between. The CDR3 runs to 15 residues. CDR3 residues: CASSLYRSSSYEQYF. The CDR3 nucleotides read TGTGCCAGCAGCTTGTACAGGTCCAGCTCCTACGAGCAGTACTTC.